Each of the 17 T cell receptor beta chains below was sequenced from the same sample in a study of blood T cell repertoires in COVID-19. Sequenced by immunoSEQ multiplex PCR; TCRdb stores in-frame clones only, minus some. The table includes 65,000 to 85,000 clones, roughly 90% detected once. The sequencing sample was made of peripheral blood. The source is a human donor in a cohort sampled during active COVID-19.

V usage is TRBV18 and J usage is TRBJ1-1; the D gene is possibly TRBD1 (6 bases). V was shortened by 5 bases and J by 4 bases, with 20 bases between the two germline ends. Per germline, CDR1 KGHSH and CDR2 LQKENI. The CDR3 length is 16 residues. CDR3 protein: CASSATRVGGGTEAFF. The CDR3 DNA sequence: TGTGCCAGCTCAGCCACGCGGGTAGGGGGGGGCACTGAAGCTTTCTTT.

The chain employs TRBV4-2 and TRBJ1-1; D is perhaps TRBD1 (5 bases). Germline assignment: CDR1 LGHNA and CDR2 YNFKEQ. The CDR3 has 13 residues. The germline V and J ends were trimmed by 4 bases and 7 bases, with 13 bases remaining between them. CDR3 sequence: CASSPPEGLEAFF. CDR3 nucleotide sequence: TGTGCCAGCAGCCCCCCTGAGGGACTTGAAGCTTTCTTT.

The rearrangement uses TRBV9 and TRBJ1-1; 8 bases map to TRBD1. V was pared by 0 bases and J by 6 bases, with 7 bases of the junction left unmatched. The CDR3 runs 15 residues. Germline loops: CDR1 SGDLS, CDR2 YYNGEE. CDR3 DNA sequence: TGTGCCAGCAGCGTAGCGGCAGGGGGCATAGCTGAAGCTTTCTTT. Its translation is CASSVAAGGIAEAFF.

The rearrangement links TRBV7-9 to TRBJ1-4, with TRBD1 matching 7 bases. J was trimmed by 8 bases and V by 1 base; bases with no gene match: 4. Germline V gene lookup returns CDR1 SEHNR and CDR2 FQNEAQ (reference sequence). This CDR3 region has 14 residues. Written as DNA, the CDR3 is TGTGCCAGCAGCTTAGAGGGGGCGCGGGAAAAACTGTTTTTT. This translates into CASSLEGAREKLFF.

V and J are TRBV7-9 and TRBJ1-4; D remains ambiguous. V was cut by 1 base and J by 12 bases, with 6 bases left in between. Per germline, CDR1 SEHNR and CDR2 FQNEAQ (reference sequence). The CDR3 extends over 11 amino acids. The CDR3 loop is CASSLGRQLFF. The CDR3 DNA reads as TGTGCCAGCAGCTTAGGGAGGCAACTGTTTTTT.

The chain employs TRBV7-9 and TRBJ2-5; 12 nucleotides agree with TRBD2. CDR1 and CDR2 from the germline V gene are SEHNR and FQNEAQ (reference sequence). Losses at the gene ends were 5 bases for V and 3 bases for J; bases not matched to a gene: 7. The CDR3 is made up of 16 amino acids. CDR3 coding DNA: TGTGCCAGCAGCCCGACTAGCGGGGGTGGGAAAGAGACCCAGTACTTC. This encodes CASSPTSGGGKETQYF. The whole variable domain, remainder taken from reference TRBV7-9 and TRBJ2-5, is DTGVSQNPRHKITKRGQNVTFRCDPISEHNRLYWYRQTLGQGPEFLTYFQNEAQLEKSRLLSDRFSAERPKGSFSTLEIQRTEQGDSAMYLCASSPTSGGGKETQYFGPGTRLLVL.

The V call is TRBV6-2 or TRBV6-3, the J call TRBJ1-1; TRBD1 might be the D (6 bases). Germline-derived CDR1 and CDR2 are MNHEY and SVGEGT. This CDR3 region has 16 residues. The V end lost 2 bases, the J end lost 2 bases, and 15 bases lay between the germline ends. This chain's CDR3 is CASSYPPGQTNTEAFF. The CDR3 coding sequence is TGTGCCAGCAGTTACCCTCCCGGACAGACCAACACTGAAGCTTTCTTT.

This clone appeared once. The rearrangement joins TRBV28 to TRBJ1-5; D is undetermined. This CDR3 contains 16 residues. Germline V gives CDR1 MDHEN, CDR2 SYDVKM. V lost 5 bases and J 0 bases, leaving 14 bases between the germline ends. CDR3 bases: TGTGCCAGCAGTCTCCCTGGGCCCAGTAGCAATCAGCCCCAGCATTTT. It is translated as CASSLPGPSSNQPQHF.

The J gene is TRBJ1-5, the V gene TRBV30; the D is unclear. The V end lost 0 bases, the J end lost 1 base, and 10 bases lay between the germline ends. This CDR3 contains 15 residues. CDR1 GTSNPN and CDR2 SVGIG come from the germline V gene (reference sequence). CDR3 sequence: CAWSVAGLSNQPQHF. The CDR3 DNA reads TGTGCCTGGAGTGTTGCAGGATTGAGCAATCAGCCCCAGCATTTT.

The gene calls are TRBV5-1 and TRBJ2-3, with D hard to call. The CDR3 loop spans 13 amino acids. Germline V gene data show CDR1 as SGHRS and CDR2 as YFSETQ. V dropped 6 bases and J dropped 1 base, with 9 bases sitting between them. CDR3 protein: CASKESGTDTQYF. The CDR3 DNA is TGCGCCAGCAAGGAGAGTGGCACAGATACGCAGTATTTT.

The chain employs TRBV19 and TRBJ1-1, with D hard to call. The CDR3 runs to 15 residues. The V and J ends lost 1 base and 0 bases respectively, with 9 bases between them. CDR1 is LNHDA, CDR2 SQIVND, per germline (reference sequence). The CDR3 DNA sequence: TGTGCCAGTAGTATAGGTCCCATCCTGAACACTGAAGCTTTCTTT. This gives the protein CASSIGPILNTEAFF.

This clone has only a few counts. This rearrangement joins TRBV19 to TRBJ1-2; 7 positions agree with TRBD1. Germline loops: CDR1 LNHDA, CDR2 SQIVND (reference sequence). Germline trimming cut 4 bases from V and 0 bases from J; bases unmatched to any gene: 5. The CDR3 covers 15 residues. The DNA of the CDR3 is TGTGCCAGTAGTAGGGGACAGAAAGCTAACTATGGCTACACCTTC. The encoded protein is CASSRGQKANYGYTF.

V and J are TRBV4-3 and TRBJ1-1; D gene ambiguous. The germline V gene has CDR1 LGHNA and CDR2 YSLEER. The germline V and J ends were trimmed by 0 bases and 3 bases, with 5 bases remaining between them. The CDR3 sequence is 13 residues long. CDR3 nucleotides: TGCGCCAGCAGCCAAGACAGCGACACTGAAGCTTTCTTT. This codes for CASSQDSDTEAFF.

This clone was seen only a few times. The DNA for the CDR3 is TGTGCCAGCAGTATAACGGCCCCGGGACAGGCTAACTATGGCTACACCTTC. It yields the protein CASSITAPGQANYGYTF. This chain uses TRBV28 with TRBJ1-2; TRBD1 matches 8 bases. V was pared by 5 bases and J by 0 bases, with 11 bases of the junction left unmatched. The CDR3 is 17 amino acids. Germline V gene data show CDR1 as MDHEN and CDR2 as SYDVKM.

This chain joins TRBV12-3 or TRBV12-4 and TRBJ1-1, with D hard to call. CDR3 length: 13 amino acids. V was pared by 2 bases and J by 1 base, with 5 bases between. In DNA, the CDR3 is TGTGCCAGCAGTTTACCAGGGAACACTGAAGCTTTCTTT. Residues: CASSLPGNTEAFF.

CDR3 DNA sequence: TGTGCCAGCAGCGCGCAAGGACAGGGGATCACTGAAGCTTTCTTT. Amino acid sequence: CASSAQGQGITEAFF. The gene calls are TRBV11-2 and TRBJ1-1; 9 bases line up with TRBD1. This CDR3 is built from 15 residues. Per the germline V gene, CDR1 is SGHAT and CDR2 is FQNNGV. After removal of 5 bases from V and 4 bases from J, the junction contained 8 bases not matched to a gene.

Concerning this clone: One end of the junction does not line up with germline, which may come from a read error. The V gene is TRBV7-7, the J gene TRBJ2-7, with D maybe TRBD2 (6 bases). From germline, CDR1 is SSHAT and CDR2 FNYEAQ (reference sequence). This CDR3 region has 13 residues. CDR3 protein: CASSLASGGEQYF. The CDR3 DNA is TGTGCTAGCAGCTTAGCGTCCGGGGGTGAGCAGTACTTC.